A single sample is the source of the 15 T cell receptor beta chains below, sequenced in a study of PD-L1 blockade in urothelial cancer. Some clones are missing from TCRdb's copy, which holds only in-frame ones; the method was immunoSEQ multiplex PCR. The sample yields around 66,000 clones, 75% to 85% seen once. Sample time point: pretreatment peripheral blood. The sample was PBMCs, taken around atezolizumab (anti-PD-L1) treatment. These receptors were obtained from a man aged 65 to 79 with urothelial cancer.

The CDR3 DNA sequence: TGTGCCAGCAAGGGAAAGGGGGAAAATCAGCCCCAGCATTTT. Translation gives CASKGKGENQPQHF. The chain links TRBV28 to TRBJ1-5, with D possibly matching TRBD1 (6 bases). Trimming shortened V by 7 bases and J by 4 bases, and 14 bases separated the two germline ends. Germline CDR1 is MDHEN and CDR2 is SYDVKM. This CDR3 is 14 amino acids long.

The rearrangement uses TRBV21-1 and TRBJ1-5; the table assigns TRBD1, which was not confirmed against the DNA. TRBV21-1 is a pseudogene locus. The CDR3 totals 16 residues. The CDR3 spells CASSKTRDSHNQPQHF. The DNA for the CDR3 is TGTGCCAGCAGCAAAACCCGGGACAGCCACAATCAGCCCCAGCATTTT.

The CDR3 here is CASSQGSTLGEQYF. The CDR3 DNA sequence: TGCGCCAGCAGCCAAGGAAGTACCCTCGGCGAGCAGTACTTC. The rearrangement uses TRBV4-1 and TRBJ2-7; no clear D. The V end was cut by 1 base, the J end by 6 bases, with 13 bases between. Germline values: CDR1 MGHRA, CDR2 YSYEKL. The CDR3 contains 14 residues.

V gene TRBV27 combines with J gene TRBJ2-7; 7 positions agree with TRBD1. The CDR3 runs 16 residues. The V segment lost 4 bases and the J segment 7 bases; nucleotides outside the gene matches: 16. Germline V lookup: CDR1 MNHEY, CDR2 SMNVEV (reference sequence). This CDR3 is CASSSGQVQGGVEQYF. The CDR3 DNA reads as TGTGCCAGCAGTTCCGGACAGGTCCAAGGAGGTGTTGAGCAGTACTTC.

The J gene is TRBJ2-5, the V gene TRBV7-2, with 8 bases aligning to TRBD1. Germline-derived CDR1 and CDR2 are SGHTA and FQGNSA. The CDR3 sequence is 15 residues long. V lost 1 base and J lost 5; bases outside the gene matches: 6. CDR3 DNA sequence: TGTGCCAGCAGCTTAGTTCAGGGGGCGTTGGAGACCCAGTACTTC. Encoded protein: CASSLVQGALETQYF.

The chain employs TRBV27 and TRBJ1-1, with 8 nucleotides matching TRBD1. V trimming: 3 bases; J trimming: 11 bases; junction bases outside the gene matches: 8. Germline values: CDR1 MNHEY, CDR2 SMNVEV (reference sequence). The CDR3 runs 13 residues. The CDR3 loop is CASSLRQGARAFF. CDR3 DNA sequence: TGTGCCAGCAGTTTGCGGCAGGGGGCGAGGGCTTTCTTT.

The V and J genes are TRBV2 and TRBJ2-7; 8 bases agree with TRBD2. CDR1 and CDR2 from the germline V gene are SNHLY and FYNNEI. The CDR3 runs 15 residues. Trimming at V came to 4 bases and at J to 6 bases, leaving 11 bases not matched to a gene. In nucleotides, the CDR3 is TGTGCCAGCAGTGTTGCGGTAGCGGGATCTGGCGAGCAGTACTTC. This sequence encodes CASSVAVAGSGEQYF.

J is TRBJ1-2 and V is TRBV30; D call uncertain. The CDR3 covers 11 residues. Trimming removed 3 bases from V and 7 bases from J, with 9 bases in between. Looked up from germline, CDR1 is GTSNPN and CDR2 is SVGIG (reference sequence). As DNA, the CDR3 is TGTGCCTGGAGCGCAGAGGGTGGCTACACCTTC. Amino acids: CAWSAEGGYTF. Together with reference TRBV30 and TRBJ1-2, the CDR3 gives the full variable domain: SQTIHQWPATLVQPVGSPLSLECTVEGTSNPNLYWYRQAAGRGLQLLFYSVGIGQISSEVPQNLSASRPQDRQFILSSKKLLLSDSGFYLCAWSAEGGYTFGSGTRLTVV.

The chain employs TRBV4-3 and TRBJ1-2, with D maybe TRBD1 (5 bases). The germline gives CDR1 LGHNA, CDR2 YSLEER. The CDR3 runs 15 residues. Trimming stripped 0 bases from V and 5 bases from J, with 13 bases between. The CDR3 protein is CASSQEAGRRYGYTF. The CDR3 nucleotides are TGCGCCAGCAGCCAAGAGGCAGGGCGTAGGTATGGCTACACCTTC.

The chain has TRBV5-5 and TRBJ1-5; 7 bases are shared with TRBD1. CDR3 length equals 15 residues. J lost 6 bases, V lost 0 bases, and 6 bases had no gene match. The V gene's germline CDR1 is SGHKS and CDR2 YYEKEE (reference sequence). The DNA of the CDR3 is TGTGCCAGCAGCTTGGAGGGGGCTTGGAGTCAGCCCCAGCATTTT. This codes for CASSLEGAWSQPQHF.

The V and J genes are TRBV21-1 and TRBJ1-5; the D call in the table, TRBD1, was not verified against the DNA. TRBV21-1 is a documented pseudogene. This CDR3 is 17 amino acids long. CDR3 sequence reads: CASSPRVGAVGNQPQHF. The CDR3 nucleotides read TGTGCCAGCAGCCCCCGGGTGGGGGCCGTTGGCAATCAGCCCCAGCATTTT.

CDR3 DNA sequence: TGTGCCAGCAGCTCCGTCAGGGGCAATCAGCCCCAGCATTTT. This translates into CASSSVRGNQPQHF. The chain couples TRBV5-6 to TRBJ1-5; a possible D gene is TRBD1 (5 bases). In germline, CDR1 is SGHDT, CDR2 YYEEEE. The CDR3 is 14 residues long. V was pared by 3 bases and J by 2 bases, with 9 bases between.

The chain uses TRBV7-2 and TRBJ1-1; D possibly corresponds to TRBD1 (6 bases). CDR1 is SGHTA, CDR2 FQGNSA, per germline. The CDR3 is 15 residues long. Trimming removed 5 bases at V and 1 base at J, with 14 bases between. The CDR3 bases are TGTGCCAGCAGCCCACTAAGGACAGAGAACACTGAAGCTTTCTTT. Amino acids: CASSPLRTENTEAFF. Variable domain in full (rest from reference TRBV7-2 and TRBJ1-1): GAGVSQSPSNKVTEKGKDVELRCDPISGHTALYWYRQSLGQGLEFLIYFQGNSAPDKSGLPSDRFSAERTGGSVSTLTIQRTQQEDSAVYLCASSPLRTENTEAFFGQGTRLTVV.

This clone has only one observation. This rearrangement joins TRBV9 to TRBJ1-1; TRBD1 agrees at 9 bases. After removal of 3 bases from V and 0 bases from J, the junction contained 12 bases not matched to a gene. This CDR3 region has 18 residues. CDR1 is SGDLS and CDR2 is YYNGEE in the germline V gene. In DNA form, the CDR3 reads TGTGCCAGCAGCGCTAGACCGGGACAGGGCCTCATGAACACTGAAGCTTTCTTT. Translated: CASSARPGQGLMNTEAFF.

This chain uses TRBV7-9 with TRBJ1-1; D gene ambiguous. There are 13 residues in the CDR3. Germline CDR1 SEHNR, CDR2 FQNEAQ (reference sequence). The V and J ends lost 3 bases and 0 bases respectively, with 5 bases between them. The CDR3 DNA reads as TGTGCCAGCAGCTTTGGCCTGAACACTGAAGCTTTCTTT. It encodes CASSFGLNTEAFF.